Listed here are 21 T cell receptor beta chains from one sample, sequenced in a study of T cells after yellow fever vaccination. One entry per CDR3 protein, called by TCRdb with MiXCR from the 5' RACE reads. The profile shows about 500,000 distinct CDR3 sequences, around 17% of them singletons. Specimen: PBMCs, collected 5 to 6 days after the first yellow fever vaccination. The receptors originated from a man aged 18 to 30 who received the YFV17D yellow fever vaccine.

This clonotype has more than one count but fewer than ten. The chain is built from TRBV29-1 and TRBJ2-1, with 9 bases identical to TRBD1. After removal of 4 bases from V and 4 bases from J, the junction contained 2 bases not matched to a gene. This CDR3 has 13 amino acids. Looked up from germline, CDR1 is SQVTM and CDR2 is ANQGSEA. CDR3 bases: TGCAGCGTTGCCGGGACAGGGTACAATGAGCAGTTCTTC. Protein product: CSVAGTGYNEQFF.

This sequence joins TRBV5-6 and TRBJ1-1; TRBD1 is a possible D gene (6 bases). The CDR3 runs 17 residues. Trimming took 5 bases from V and 0 from J, leaving 20 bases between them. Germline V lookup: CDR1 SGHDT, CDR2 YYEEEE. The CDR3 DNA is TGTGCCAGCAGTCCTCTCGGCTATACAGGGTTGAACACTGAAGCTTTCTTT. It yields the protein CASSPLGYTGLNTEAFF.

The V call is TRBV18, the J call TRBJ1-4; D is unclear. V was shortened by 8 bases and J by 8 bases, with 12 bases between the two germline ends. Germline V gene sequence: CDR1 KGHSH, CDR2 LQKENI. CDR3 length equals 12 residues. The CDR3: CASSPLGEKLFF. CDR3 sequence (DNA): TGTGCCAGCAGCCCTCTAGGGGAAAAACTGTTTTTT.

Ten or more counts support this clonotype. V usage is TRBV7-9 and J usage is TRBJ2-3, with TRBD2 identical over 12 bases. The germline V gene has CDR1 SEHNR and CDR2 FQNEAQ (reference sequence). This CDR3 is 15 amino acids long. V lost 3 bases to trimming and J lost 4 bases; unmatched junction nucleotides: 2. The CDR3 coding sequence is TGTGCCAGCAGCTTTTCTAGCGGGGGGGCAGATACGCAGTATTTT. Translating it yields CASSFSSGGADTQYF.

This rearrangement joins TRBV7-3 to TRBJ2-5; 7 nucleotides line up with TRBD2. Trimming cost V 5 bases and J 6 bases; bases outside gene matches: 9. Germline V CDR1 and CDR2: SGHTA, FQGTGA. The CDR3 is made up of 14 amino acids. CDR3: CASSPWTSRKTQYF. Written as DNA, the CDR3 is TGTGCCAGCAGCCCGTGGACTAGTCGGAAGACCCAGTACTTC.

A few counts support this clonotype. The rearrangement uses TRBV25-1 and TRBJ1-1; no clear D gene. V lost 6 bases, J lost 0 bases, and 8 bases lay in between. CDR1 and CDR2 from the germline V gene are MGHDK and SYGVNS. The length of the CDR3 is 13 residues. This CDR3 is CASRTYMNTEAFF. In DNA form, the CDR3 reads TGTGCCAGCAGGACATACATGAACACTGAAGCTTTCTTT.

V and J are TRBV5-1 and TRBJ1-1; 10 positions match TRBD1. Trimming removed 4 bases from V and 4 bases from J; junction bases left unmatched: 7. CDR3 size: 15 residues. Germline CDR1 reads SGHRS; CDR2 reads YFSETQ. The CDR3 bases are TGCGCCAGCAGCCTGAGACAGGGGGCGGGCACTGAAGCTTTCTTT. Translation: CASSLRQGAGTEAFF.

This chain connects TRBV5-1 to TRBJ2-3, with TRBD2 identical over 12 bases. From germline, CDR1 is SGHRS and CDR2 YFSETQ. The V gene end was trimmed by 2 bases and the J gene end by 3 bases; junction bases not matched to a gene: 4. This CDR3 has 16 amino acids. The CDR3 DNA reads as TGCGCCAGCAGCTTTCGACTAGCGGGGGTTACAGATACGCAGTATTTT. Its protein is CASSFRLAGVTDTQYF.

The chain uses TRBV12-3 or TRBV12-4 and TRBJ2-3; D gene unclear. V was trimmed by 7 bases and J by 2 bases, leaving 7 bases between them. This CDR3 has 12 amino acids. CDR3 protein: CASTRTTDTQYF. The CDR3 region has the DNA TGTGCCAGCACCAGGACCACAGATACGCAGTATTTT.

The chain combines TRBV18 with TRBJ2-2; 10 bases fit TRBD2. V shed 3 bases, J shed 8 bases, and the junction held 9 bases outside the gene matches. There are 16 residues in the CDR3. Germline loops: CDR1 KGHSH, CDR2 LQKENI. Here the CDR3 reads CASSPRTSGAAGELFF. The CDR3 DNA reads TGTGCCAGCTCACCCCGAACTAGCGGGGCCGCGGGGGAGCTGTTTTTT. Together with reference TRBV18 and TRBJ2-2, the CDR3 gives the full variable domain: NAGVMQNPRHLVRRRGQEARLRCSPMKGHSHVYWYRQLPEEGLKFMVYLQKENIIDESGMPKERFSAEFPKEGPSILRIQQVVRGDSAAYFCASSPRTSGAAGELFFGEGSRLTVL.

This chain connects TRBV12-3 or TRBV12-4 to TRBJ2-7, with 7 bases fitting TRBD2. This CDR3 has 13 residues. The J segment lost 5 bases and the V segment lost 6 bases, leaving 7 bases of the junction unmatched. The CDR3 DNA follows: TGTGCCAGCAGCCCCGGGGGGTACCACGAGCAGTACGTC. Its translation: CASSPGGYHEQYV.

This clonotype was counted only a few times. J is TRBJ2-1 and V is TRBV3-1; D is undetermined. Germline CDR1 and CDR2: LGHDT and YNNKEL (reference sequence). V gave up 2 bases and J gave up 10 bases, with 12 bases separating them. This CDR3 has 13 residues. The CDR3 spells CASSQTTRGEQFF. The CDR3 region has the DNA TGTGCCAGCAGCCAAACGACCCGTGGGGAGCAGTTCTTC.

This chain joins TRBV7-3 and TRBJ2-7; 7 nucleotides agree with TRBD1. The V segment lost 4 bases and the J segment 2 bases; nucleotides outside the gene matches: 2. The CDR3 contains 13 residues. Germline V CDR1 and CDR2: SGHTA, FQGTGA. The CDR3, as DNA: TGTGCCAGCAGCTCTAGGGGGCCCTACGAGCAGTACGTC. Encoded protein: CASSSRGPYEQYV.

This clonotype was counted between two and nine times. The chain combines TRBV18 with TRBJ2-3; D ambiguous. V lost 2 bases and J 1 base, leaving 10 bases between the germline ends. The length of the CDR3 is 15 residues. Looked up from germline, CDR1 is KGHSH and CDR2 is LQKENI. This chain's CDR3 is CASSPSPGGTDTQYF. The CDR3, as DNA: TGTGCCAGCTCACCAAGCCCAGGAGGCACAGATACGCAGTATTTT.

This clonotype was seen only a few times. The chain joins TRBV27 to TRBJ1-4; perhaps TRBD1 as D (5 bases). Deletions cut 2 bases from V and 10 bases from J, with 11 bases between. There are 13 residues in the CDR3. In germline, CDR1 is MNHEY, CDR2 SMNVEV (reference sequence). The CDR3 spells CASSLIGAGKLFF. As DNA, the CDR3 is TGTGCCAGCAGTTTAATCGGGGCGGGAAAACTGTTTTTT. Using reference TRBV27 and TRBJ1-4 for the parts outside the CDR3, the full variable domain is EAQVTQNPRYLITVTGKKLTVTCSQNMNHEYMSWYRQDPGLGLRQIYYSMNVEVTDKGDVPEGYKVSRKEKRNFPLILESPSPNQTSLYFCASSLIGAGKLFFGSGTQLSVL.

The chain joins TRBV30 to TRBJ2-5, with D possibly TRBD1 on 6 matching bases. The length of the CDR3 is 15 residues. The V gene lost 2 bases and the J gene lost 2 bases, with 15 bases spanning the gap. CDR1 is GTSNPN and CDR2 is SVGIG in the germline V gene (reference sequence). The CDR3 DNA sequence: TGTGCCTGGAGTTCCGGCACAGGGATTCAAGAGACCCAGTACTTC. Amino acid sequence: CAWSSGTGIQETQYF.

Only a few counts were recorded for this clonotype. V usage is TRBV7-9 and J usage is TRBJ2-3; 8 nucleotides line up with TRBD1. This CDR3 spans 13 amino acids. V was pared by 8 bases and J by 2 bases, with 3 bases of the junction left unmatched. Germline V gene data show CDR1 as SEHNR and CDR2 as FQNEAQ (reference sequence). The CDR3 DNA sequence: TGTGCCAGCCGGGACAGGTCCACAGATACGCAGTATTTT. This gives the protein CASRDRSTDTQYF.

J is TRBJ2-5 and V is TRBV6-5; tentative D call: TRBD1 (6 bases). There are 15 residues in the CDR3. Trimming left V 0 bases short and J 7 bases short, with 15 bases between. CDR1 is MNHEY, CDR2 SVGAGI, per germline. CDR3 DNA sequence: TGTGCCAGCAGTTACTCTGCCGGGGACATCGTGACCCAGTACTTC. Amino acids: CASSYSAGDIVTQYF.

DNA of the CDR3: TGTGCCAGCAGTTTATTACGGGGGGCCGTATACAATGAGCAGTTCTTC. This gives the protein CASSLLRGAVYNEQFF. V and J are TRBV28 and TRBJ2-1; a possible D gene is TRBD2 (7 bases). The germline gives CDR1 MDHEN, CDR2 SYDVKM. The CDR3 covers 16 residues. V lost 1 base to trimming and J lost 4 bases, with 14 bases between them.

The chain recombines TRBV4-2 with TRBJ2-1, with 16 bases lining up with TRBD2. The CDR3 has 18 amino acids. Germline V gives CDR1 LGHNA, CDR2 YNFKEQ. V lost 4 bases to trimming and J lost 2 bases; unmatched junction nucleotides: 5. In DNA form, the CDR3 reads TGTGCCAGCAGCCCTCCCGGGACTAGCGGGGGGGCCTACAATGAGCAGTTCTTC. Its translation: CASSPPGTSGGAYNEQFF.

Many counts were recorded for this clonotype. This chain uses TRBV7-6 with TRBJ2-5; D is unclear. The CDR3 is made up of 13 amino acids. Trimming removed 2 bases from V and 1 base from J, with 5 bases in between. From germline, CDR1 is SGHVS and CDR2 FNYEAQ. In nucleotides, the CDR3 is TGTGCCAGCAGCTTACGGCTCCAAGAGACCCAGTACTTC. This translates into CASSLRLQETQYF.